These 10 T cell receptor beta chains came from one sample sequenced in a study of control samples from healthy donors and cancer patients (dated by TCRdb to between 2020 and 2021). The protocol used for the library was the immunoSEQ multiplex PCR assay. TCRdb holds this immuneACCESS table with in-frame rearrangements only. Some clones are missing; in checked studies, unresolved V genes explain under half, and the rest has no known cause. The sample table contains more than 110,000 clones; only one count was recorded for roughly 92% of them. The ten largest clones represent approximately 10% of the sample. Material for sequencing was blood. These receptor sequences come from a man in his thirties or forties in good health.

The chain has TRBV28 and TRBJ2-2, with TRBD1 matching 11 bases. The V gene end was trimmed by 6 bases and the J gene end by 4 bases; junction bases not matched to a gene: 4. CDR1 MDHEN and CDR2 SYDVKM come from the germline V gene. CDR3 length equals 15 residues. CDR3 sequence reads: CASSRGTGGTGELFF. CDR3 nucleotide sequence: TGTGCCAGCAGCCGTGGGACAGGGGGCACCGGGGAGCTGTTTTTT.

This clone was observed a single time. This chain links TRBV30 with TRBJ1-4; 7 bases are shared with TRBD1. Trimming took 2 bases from V and 3 from J; bases not matched to a gene: 9. Germline V gives CDR1 GTSNPN, CDR2 SVGIG (reference sequence). The CDR3 sequence is 16 residues long. CDR3 coding DNA: TGTGCCTGGAGTCCAAGAACAGGGGCGGCTAATGAAAAACTGTTTTTT. Protein product: CAWSPRTGAANEKLFF.

The chain joins TRBV19 to TRBJ1-5; the D is unclear. Germline CDR1 LNHDA, CDR2 SQIVND (reference sequence). The V end lost 5 bases, the J end lost 3 bases, and 14 bases lay between the germline ends. There are 15 residues in the CDR3. CDR3: CASSLRPLVNQPQHF. The CDR3 DNA reads TGTGCCAGTAGTTTACGTCCGCTAGTCAATCAGCCCCAGCATTTT.

The V and J genes are TRBV28 and TRBJ2-3, with TRBD1 matching 10 bases. The CDR3 sequence is 15 residues long. Trimming at V came to 8 bases and at J to 4 bases, leaving 9 bases not matched to a gene. From germline, CDR1 is MDHEN and CDR2 SYDVKM. The chain's CDR3 is CASYPDGQGADTQYF. In DNA form, the CDR3 reads TGTGCCAGCTACCCGGATGGACAGGGGGCAGATACGCAGTATTTT.

This chain joins TRBV5-6 and TRBJ1-2; D uncertain. The CDR3 runs to 16 residues. Trimming cost V 1 base and J 4 bases, with 17 bases left between them. Germline loops: CDR1 SGHDT, CDR2 YYEEEE. CDR3 region: CASSLILVGLTYGYTF. CDR3 DNA sequence: TGTGCCAGCAGCTTGATTCTCGTCGGACTAACCTATGGCTACACCTTC.

This clone was observed once. The rearrangement links TRBV5-8 to TRBJ2-2; D is uncertain. Germline V gene sequence: CDR1 SGHTS, CDR2 YDEGEE. The CDR3 has 14 amino acids. The germline V and J ends were trimmed by 0 bases and 5 bases, with 8 bases remaining between them. The CDR3: CASSLDPHTGELFF. In DNA form, the CDR3 reads TGTGCCAGCAGCTTGGACCCTCATACCGGGGAGCTGTTTTTT.

The J gene is TRBJ2-7, the V gene TRBV11-3, with D perhaps TRBD2 (5 bases). This CDR3 contains 15 residues. Germline loops: CDR1 SGHNT, CDR2 YENEEA. V was clipped by 6 bases and J by 1 base, with 16 bases between them. DNA for the CDR3: TGTGCCAGCAGTCCGCCGGGGTTCGAATCCTACGAGCAGTACTTC. The encoded protein is CASSPPGFESYEQYF.

This chain joins TRBV29-1 and TRBJ1-4; D might be TRBD1 (5 bases). CDR3 length: 12 residues. The germline V and J ends were trimmed by 6 bases and 4 bases, with 9 bases remaining between them. Germline-derived CDR1 and CDR2 are SQVTM and ANQGSEA. The CDR3 protein is CSVGGDNEKLFF. As DNA, the CDR3 is TGCAGCGTCGGAGGGGATAATGAAAAACTGTTTTTT.

The V gene is TRBV6-1, the J gene TRBJ1-2; possible D gene TRBD1, 5 bases. CDR3 length equals 15 residues. Germline loops: CDR1 MNHNS, CDR2 SASEGT. The V end lost 0 bases, the J end lost 10 bases, and 18 bases lay between the germline ends. The CDR3 DNA is TGTGCCAGCAGTGAAGCTCTGGGGGTTAGTTTTGCCTACACCTTC. It yields the protein CASSEALGVSFAYTF.

This sequence joins TRBV2 and TRBJ2-1; tentatively, D is TRBD2 (6 bases). The CDR3 totals 20 residues. V was shortened by 1 base and J by 7 bases, with 29 bases between the two germline ends. Germline values: CDR1 SNHLY, CDR2 FYNNEI. This CDR3 is CASSEVGRARVMEGANEQFF. The CDR3 coding sequence is TGTGCCAGCAGTGAAGTAGGTAGGGCCAGGGTCATGGAGGGAGCGAATGAGCAGTTCTTC. The full variable domain, with the rest looked up from reference TRBV2 and TRBJ2-1, is EPEVTQTPSHQVTQMGQEVILRCVPISNHLYFYWYRQILGQKVEFLVSFYNNEISEKSEIFDDQFSVERPDGSNFTLKIRSTKLEDSAMYFCASSEVGRARVMEGANEQFFGPGTRLTVL.